Below are 27 T cell receptor beta chains sequenced from a single sample in a study of blood T cell repertoires in COVID-19. Sequencing used immunoSEQ multiplex PCR; TCRdb keeps in-frame clones, though not all of them. The sample lists some 330,000 clones, approximately 90% occurring once. The sequencing sample was made of peripheral blood. The source of these receptors is a woman between 45 and 60 years old with active or convalescent COVID-19.

The rearrangement uses TRBV11-2 and TRBJ1-4, with 8 bases matching TRBD1. The germline V gene encodes CDR1 SGHAT and CDR2 FQNNGV. The length of the CDR3 is 15 residues. The J segment lost 7 bases and the V segment lost 5 bases, leaving 9 bases of the junction unmatched. CDR3 region: CASSPTGGKSEKLFF. CDR3 sequence (DNA): TGTGCCAGCAGCCCCACAGGGGGTAAGAGTGAAAAACTGTTTTTT.

This chain uses TRBV2 with TRBJ1-2; TRBD1 might be the D (5 bases). V was pared by 7 bases and J by 5 bases, with 14 bases between. The germline gives CDR1 SNHLY, CDR2 FYNNEI. CDR3 length: 13 amino acids. DNA of the CDR3: TGTGCCAGCAATCCTACAGGAACGTATGGCTACACCTTC. Its translation: CASNPTGTYGYTF.

The chain is built from TRBV27 and TRBJ2-2; 13 positions match TRBD2. The CDR3 extends over 17 amino acids. The germline V gene has CDR1 MNHEY and CDR2 SMNVEV (reference sequence). V trimming: 5 bases; J trimming: 4 bases; junction bases outside the gene matches: 7. Here the CDR3 reads CASSPPGLAGRTGELFF. CDR3 coding DNA: TGTGCCAGCAGTCCCCCGGGACTAGCGGGACGCACCGGGGAGCTGTTTTTT.

V is TRBV30 and J is TRBJ1-5, with TRBD1 as a possible D gene (6 bases). The CDR3 has 17 amino acids. Germline assignment: CDR1 GTSNPN and CDR2 SVGIG (reference sequence). The V end lost 0 bases, the J end lost 0 bases, and 15 bases lay between the germline ends. The CDR3 coding sequence is TGTGCCTGGAGTGTACGGGGGGGCTTTACTAGCAATCAGCCCCAGCATTTT. Translated: CAWSVRGGFTSNQPQHF.

Of note for this clone: Other DNA sequences in the sample encode the same CDR3. The V and J genes are TRBV5-1 and TRBJ1-2, with 10 nucleotides matching TRBD1. The CDR3 spans 13 residues. The V gene's germline CDR1 is SGHRS and CDR2 YFSETQ. After removal of 0 bases from V and 8 bases from J, the junction contained 1 base not matched to a gene. The CDR3 nucleotides are TGCGCCAGCAGCTTGGGGACAGGGGGAGGCTACACCTTC. Its protein product is CASSLGTGGGYTF.

This chain connects TRBV15 to TRBJ2-7; weak D call: TRBD1 (5 bases). The CDR3 covers 15 residues. V gave up 2 bases and J gave up 5 bases, with 16 bases separating them. CDR1 and CDR2 (germline): LNHNV, YYDKDF (reference sequence). The CDR3 sequence is CATSRTTRVSHEQYF. DNA for the CDR3: TGTGCCACCAGCAGAACAACCAGGGTATCCCACGAGCAGTACTTC. Together with reference TRBV15 and TRBJ2-7, the CDR3 gives the full variable domain: DAMVIQNPRYQVTQFGKPVTLSCSQTLNHNVMYWYQQKSSQAPKLLFHYYDKDFNNEADTPDNFQSRRPNTSFCFLDIRSPGLGDTAMYLCATSRTTRVSHEQYFGPGTRLTVT.

The rearrangement links TRBV5-1 to TRBJ1-2; D gene unclear. The CDR3 is made up of 11 amino acids. Germline loops: CDR1 SGHRS, CDR2 YFSETQ. The ends were cut back, 5 bases at V and 7 bases at J, with 9 bases in the middle. Here the CDR3 DNA reads TGCGCCAGCAGGGCAGATTCTGGCTACACCTTC. Translation: CASRADSGYTF.

This sequence joins TRBV27 and TRBJ2-3; D possibly corresponds to TRBD1 (5 bases). V dropped 0 bases and J dropped 2 bases, with 15 bases sitting between them. The CDR3 is 17 amino acids. Germline V gene data show CDR1 as MNHEY and CDR2 as SMNVEV (reference sequence). As DNA, the CDR3 is TGTGCCAGCAGTTTATCGCCGACAGTTTTCTCCACAGATACGCAGTATTTT. Protein product: CASSLSPTVFSTDTQYF.

V usage is TRBV6-5 and J usage is TRBJ2-7; TRBD2 aligns across 11 bases. Per the germline V gene, CDR1 is MNHEY and CDR2 is SVGAGI. The CDR3 consists of 15 residues. V trimming: 7 bases; J trimming: 1 base; junction bases outside the gene matches: 6. CDR3 sequence: CASTVTSGVSYEQYF. The CDR3, as DNA: TGTGCCAGCACTGTGACTAGCGGGGTGTCCTACGAGCAGTACTTC.

The V call is TRBV6-1, the J call TRBJ1-3; D is unclear. Trimming took off 7 bases at V and 0 bases at J, with 13 bases between the two ends. Germline loops: CDR1 MNHNS, CDR2 SASEGT. The CDR3 contains 15 residues. Here the CDR3 DNA reads TGTGCCAGCACCCCCGACTCTAGCTCTGGAAACACCATATATTTT. Amino acid sequence: CASTPDSSSGNTIYF.

The chain is built from TRBV10-3 and TRBJ1-3; D not resolved. This CDR3 contains 18 residues. V lost 0 bases, J lost 2 bases, and 17 bases lay in between. The germline V gene encodes CDR1 ENHRY and CDR2 SYGVKD. The DNA for the CDR3 is TGTGCCATCAGTGAGTCCCTGTCTGAGCGGGTCCCTGGAAACACCATATATTTT. This translates into CAISESLSERVPGNTIYF.

V is TRBV20-1 and J is TRBJ2-1; the D gene is possibly TRBD2 (5 bases). CDR1 and CDR2 from the germline V gene are DFQATT and SNEGSKA (reference sequence). V lost 5 bases and J 10 bases, leaving 12 bases between the germline ends. The CDR3 sequence is 11 residues long. CDR3 coding DNA: TGCAGTGCTTTGGACTTTCACGAGCAGTTCTTC. This sequence encodes CSALDFHEQFF.

As DNA, the CDR3 is TGTGCCAGTAGTATAGTAGCCTATTCCCCCGGGGAGCTGTTTTTT. Its translation is CASSIVAYSPGELFF. The genes are TRBV19 and TRBJ2-2; D gene uncertain. Germline values: CDR1 LNHDA, CDR2 SQIVND (reference sequence). Trimming took off 1 base at V and 6 bases at J, with 12 bases between the two ends. The CDR3 runs to 15 residues.

This clone was detected once. The V and J genes are TRBV14 and TRBJ2-5, with 10 bases identical to TRBD2. V was pared by 4 bases and J by 5 bases, with 7 bases of the junction left unmatched. The length of the CDR3 is 15 residues. The germline V gene has CDR1 SGHDN and CDR2 FVKESK. DNA of the CDR3: TGTGCCAGCAGCCTGGGACTAGCGACGTCGGAGACCCAGTACTTC. Translated: CASSLGLATSETQYF.

The gene calls are TRBV5-1 and TRBJ1-1, with TRBD1 as a possible D gene (6 bases). This CDR3 contains 15 residues. V was trimmed by 1 base and J by 4 bases, leaving 14 bases between them. Germline V CDR1 and CDR2: SGHRS, YFSETQ. The CDR3 sequence: CASSLHTGKGTEAFF. The DNA of the CDR3 is TGCGCCAGCAGCTTGCATACAGGGAAGGGCACTGAAGCTTTCTTT.

This rearrangement joins TRBV23-1 to TRBJ1-5; D may be TRBD1 (6 bases). TRBV23-1 is noted as an ORF with a role that remains uncertain. The CDR3 length is 16 residues. V lost 0 bases and J lost 6, with 15 bases in between. The DNA for the CDR3 is TGCGCCAGCAGTCAATCGTCTTCAGGGGCTGGTCAGCCCCAGCATTTT. Amino acid sequence: CASSQSSSGAGQPQHF.

V gene TRBV30 combines with J gene TRBJ2-5, with 10 bases identical to TRBD1. Per germline, CDR1 GTSNPN and CDR2 SVGIG (reference sequence). With V trimmed by 3 bases and J by 2 bases, 9 bases remained unmatched. The CDR3 consists of 16 residues. CDR3 protein: CAWRPGTGAPQETQYF. As DNA, the CDR3 is TGTGCCTGGAGACCCGGGACAGGGGCCCCTCAAGAGACCCAGTACTTC.

The V gene is TRBV11-2, the J gene TRBJ1-1; 8 positions match TRBD1. The germline gives CDR1 SGHAT, CDR2 FQNNGV. The junction had 12 bases not matched to a gene; V was cut back by 0 bases and J by 3 bases. This CDR3 has 18 amino acids. DNA for the CDR3: TGTGCCAGCAGCTTAGATGTTTTCCAGGGGGCCTTCTACACTGAAGCTTTCTTT. Its protein product is CASSLDVFQGAFYTEAFF.

V gene TRBV19 combines with J gene TRBJ2-2; TRBD1 is a possible D gene (6 bases). The CDR3 spans 17 residues. Per the germline V gene, CDR1 is LNHDA and CDR2 is SQIVND (reference sequence). V was trimmed by 6 bases and J by 0 bases, leaving 17 bases between them. CDR3 DNA: TGTGCCAGTAGAAACGACAGGCCTATAACGAACACCGGGGAGCTGTTTTTT. Translation gives CASRNDRPITNTGELFF.

The chain joins TRBV15 to TRBJ1-1, with unresolved D. CDR3 length: 15 residues. V lost 3 bases and J lost 1, with 12 bases in between. The germline CDR1 and CDR2 sequences are LNHNV and YYDKDF (reference sequence). The DNA of the CDR3 is TGTGCCACCAGCAGGATCCCAGATCCGAACACTGAAGCTTTCTTT. It translates to CATSRIPDPNTEAFF.

This clone was counted a single time. V usage is TRBV7-2 and J usage is TRBJ2-5, with D unclear. The germline gives CDR1 SGHTA, CDR2 FQGNSA. V was cut by 1 base and J by 4 bases, with 7 bases left in between. The CDR3 is 13 amino acids. As DNA, the CDR3 is TGTGCCAGCAGCTTAGGTCTGTTAGAGACCCAGTACTTC. Its translation is CASSLGLLETQYF.

The chain joins TRBV14 to TRBJ2-2, with a tentative D call TRBD1 (6 bases). CDR1 SGHDN and CDR2 FVKESK come from the germline V gene. Trimming took 0 bases from V and 2 from J, leaving 13 bases between them. The CDR3 is 17 residues long. This CDR3 is CASSQDPRDTNTGELFF. CDR3 coding DNA: TGTGCCAGCAGCCAAGATCCCAGGGACACCAACACCGGGGAGCTGTTTTTT.

This clone was observed a few times. The chain couples TRBV9 to TRBJ2-3, with D possibly matching TRBD2 (6 bases). CDR3 length equals 16 residues. Germline V lookup: CDR1 SGDLS, CDR2 YYNGEE. The V and J ends lost 4 bases and 3 bases respectively, with 18 bases between them. CDR3 sequence: CASSPSAGLGTDTQYF. CDR3 in DNA: TGTGCCAGCAGCCCCTCGGCGGGGCTGGGGACAGATACGCAGTATTTT.

This rearrangement joins TRBV28 to TRBJ2-1, with D perhaps matching TRBD1 (6 bases). The ends were cut back, 11 bases at V and 2 bases at J, with 19 bases in the middle. Germline CDR1 reads MDHEN; CDR2 reads SYDVKM. This CDR3 contains 15 residues. CDR3 in DNA: TGTGCCGGCGCCGGTGGGGGCCCCACCTACAATGAGCAGTTCTTC. This translates into CAGAGGGPTYNEQFF.

This clone was detected only a few times. The chain carries TRBV2 and TRBJ1-4, with 10 bases fitting TRBD1. J was trimmed by 9 bases and V by 0 bases; bases with no gene match: 4. CDR1 SNHLY and CDR2 FYNNEI come from the germline V gene. CDR3 length equals 15 residues. The CDR3 DNA sequence: TGTGCCAGCAGTGAAGCGCGGGACAGGGGTAAAAAACTGTTTTTT. It translates to CASSEARDRGKKLFF.

This clone was observed once. The rearrangement uses TRBV3-1 (or the pseudogene TRBV3-2) and TRBJ1-1; no clear D. V lost 2 bases, J lost 7 bases, and 11 bases lay in between. CDR3 length: 13 amino acids. Per the germline V gene, CDR1 is LGHDT and CDR2 is YNNKEL (reference sequence). The CDR3 here is CASSQFPEIEAFF. The DNA of the CDR3 is TGTGCCAGCAGCCAATTCCCAGAAATTGAAGCTTTCTTT.

The V gene is TRBV30, the J gene TRBJ2-5; TRBD2 agrees at 14 bases. This CDR3 has 15 residues. CDR1 GTSNPN and CDR2 SVGIG come from the germline V gene (reference sequence). Unmatched junction bases numbered 1, after V lost 0 bases and J lost 4 bases. In nucleotides, the CDR3 is TGTGCCTGGAGTGTTGGACTAGCGGGAGGAGAGACCCAGTACTTC. This translates into CAWSVGLAGGETQYF. The variable domain in full, completed from reference TRBV30 and TRBJ2-5, reads SQTIHQWPATLVQPVGSPLSLECTVEGTSNPNLYWYRQAAGRGLQLLFYSVGIGQISSEVPQNLSASRPQDRQFILSSKKLLLSDSGFYLCAWSVGLAGGETQYFGPGTRLLVL.